This T cell receptor beta chain was sequenced for a study of blood T cell repertoires in COVID-19. Overall study: Sites in the United States, Italy and Spain provided acute and convalescent COVID-19 samples. T cells, B-cell-depleted T cells, or PBMCs supplied cDNA or gDNA.

Original analysis: From reference gene primer amplification, estimates of nucleated cell counts were derived. TCRdb keeps only in-frame clones here, not all; method: immunoSEQ multiplex PCR. The V and J calls and the clone size are those of that table, but D and trimming were determined from the DNA. The sample consists of fewer than 600,000 clones, about 88% of them appearing once. After removal of 4 bases from V and 5 bases from J, the junction contained 7 bases not matched to a gene. The CDR3 sequence is 15 residues long. Germline CDR1 and CDR2: KGHDR and SFDVKD. The sample consisted of peripheral blood. The TCR sequence derives from a man younger than 30 with COVID-19, enrolled during active disease. The gene calls are TRBV24-1 and TRBJ2-7; 10 bases line up with TRBD2. The CDR3 region has the DNA TGTGCCACCAGTGAGCGGACTAGCGGTGGGGACGAGCAGTACTTC. Translation gives CATSERTSGGDEQYF.